A single sample is the source of the 20 T cell receptor beta chains below, sequenced in a study of cytomegalovirus exposure and HLA in healthy donors. PCR primers comprised 60 Vbeta and 13 Jbeta primers. Only in-frame clones appear in the TCRdb table, and some are missing; sequencing was by immunoSEQ multiplex PCR. The table includes fewer than 250,000 clones, about three quarters detected once. Material for sequencing was PBMCs. These TCRs come from a man aged 35-49 years in good health and CMV-seronegative.

This rearrangement joins TRBV2 to TRBJ2-1, with 9 bases identical to TRBD2. Trimming cost V 7 bases and J 9 bases; bases outside gene matches: 13. This CDR3 comprises 15 residues. The V gene's germline CDR1 is SNHLY and CDR2 FYNNEI. CDR3 protein: CASTLRGGRAGEQFF. In DNA form, the CDR3 reads TGTGCCAGCACCCTCAGGGGCGGGAGGGCCGGTGAGCAGTTCTTC. Complete variable domain (other parts from reference TRBV2 and TRBJ2-1): EPEVTQTPSHQVTQMGQEVILRCVPISNHLYFYWYRQILGQKVEFLVSFYNNEISEKSEIFDDQFSVERPDGSNFTLKIRSTKLEDSAMYFCASTLRGGRAGEQFFGPGTRLTVL.

The chain combines TRBV19 with TRBJ2-3; a possible D gene is TRBD2 (6 bases). V lost 6 bases to trimming and J lost 4 bases, with 14 bases between them. Germline assignment: CDR1 LNHDA and CDR2 SQIVND (reference sequence). The CDR3 totals 14 residues. CDR3 DNA sequence: TGTGCCAGTAGGGCCGGGACTCCGCCAGATACGCAGTATTTT. It encodes CASRAGTPPDTQYF.

The sample holds a few counts of this clone. The CDR3 coding sequence is TGTGCCAGCTCCAGGGGAGACGATCAGCCCCAGCATTTT. It specifies CASSRGDDQPQHF. V usage is TRBV5-6 and J usage is TRBJ1-5; D might be TRBD1 (6 bases). V lost 7 bases to trimming and J lost 5 bases, with 13 bases between them. This CDR3 comprises 13 residues. Germline assignment: CDR1 SGHDT and CDR2 YYEEEE.

The chain recombines TRBV5-6 with TRBJ1-1; no definite D call. Germline CDR1 SGHDT, CDR2 YYEEEE. The CDR3 has 12 residues. Trimming cost V 1 base and J 6 bases, with 7 bases left between them. The chain's CDR3 is CASSLRSAEAFF. In DNA, the CDR3 is TGTGCCAGCAGCTTGCGGTCGGCTGAAGCTTTCTTT.

V and J are TRBV27 and TRBJ1-1; the D is unclear. The CDR3 has 12 residues. Trimming shortened V by 3 bases and J by 7 bases, and 9 bases separated the two germline ends. CDR1 is MNHEY, CDR2 SMNVEV, per germline (reference sequence). CDR3 loop: CASSFSSGEAFF. The CDR3 bases are TGTGCCAGCAGTTTCTCCTCGGGTGAAGCTTTCTTT.

The count of this clone is one. The chain employs TRBV18 and TRBJ2-1; 8 bases fit TRBD1. V lost 6 bases, J lost 15 bases, and 13 bases stayed unmatched. Germline V lookup: CDR1 KGHSH, CDR2 LQKENI. The CDR3 spans 13 residues. The CDR3 spells CASSPGQVPEGFF. Here the CDR3 DNA reads TGTGCCAGCTCCCCGGGACAGGTTCCCGAGGGGTTCTTC.

The V call is TRBV2, the J call TRBJ2-1; D remains ambiguous. V lost 9 bases, J lost 0 bases, and 15 bases lay in between. There are 15 residues in the CDR3. CDR1 SNHLY and CDR2 FYNNEI come from the germline V gene. The CDR3 nucleotides are TGTGCCAGTAGATTACTTCTCCCCTCCTACAATGAGCAGTTCTTC. Translation gives CASRLLLPSYNEQFF.

The chain couples TRBV7-9 to TRBJ2-1; TRBD2 matches 9 bases. The junction had 12 bases not matched to a gene; V was cut back by 4 bases and J by 8 bases. This CDR3 region has 16 residues. Germline-derived CDR1 and CDR2 are SEHNR and FQNEAQ (reference sequence). The CDR3 is CASSSRPGGGVYEQFF. The CDR3, as DNA: TGTGCCAGCAGCTCCCGGCCGGGCGGGGGGGTCTATGAGCAGTTCTTC.

This clone was seen only a few times. Other DNA sequences in the same sample also yield this CDR3. V is TRBV5-1 and J is TRBJ1-4, with a possible D match to TRBD1 (6 bases). V was trimmed by 0 bases and J by 5 bases, leaving 11 bases between them. Germline CDR1 and CDR2: SGHRS and YFSETQ. The CDR3 covers 15 residues. CDR3 amino acids: CASSLAGQGNEKLFF. The CDR3 DNA reads TGCGCCAGCAGCTTGGCCGGGCAGGGGAATGAAAAACTGTTTTTT.

V usage is TRBV2 and J usage is TRBJ1-1; 9 positions agree with TRBD1. In germline, CDR1 is SNHLY, CDR2 FYNNEI. The trim removed 6 bases at V and 11 bases at J, leaving 1 base unmatched. The CDR3 consists of 10 residues. CDR3 sequence reads: CASRGTGAFF. The CDR3, as DNA: TGTGCCAGCAGGGGGACAGGGGCTTTCTTT.

This clone turned up a few times. The chain employs TRBV4-1 and TRBJ2-5; 7 nucleotides line up with TRBD2. CDR3 length equals 14 residues. Germline V gene lookup returns CDR1 MGHRA and CDR2 YSYEKL. V shed 1 base, J shed 5 bases, and the junction held 4 bases outside the gene matches. The CDR3 is CASSQAGGWETQYF. Here the CDR3 DNA reads TGCGCCAGCAGCCAAGCCGGGGGGTGGGAGACCCAGTACTTC.

The CDR3 sequence: CASSLTRPSVDSNQPQHF. The CDR3 DNA sequence: TGTGCCAGCAGCTTAACGCGGCCCTCGGTAGATAGCAATCAGCCCCAGCATTTT. The rearrangement joins TRBV7-3 to TRBJ1-5; no firm D call. The CDR3 covers 18 residues. CDR1 SGHTA and CDR2 FQGTGA come from the germline V gene. Trimming removed 0 bases at V and 0 bases at J, with 15 bases between.

This chain uses TRBV4-1 with TRBJ2-1, with a tentative D call TRBD2 (6 bases). CDR1 and CDR2 (germline): MGHRA, YSYEKL. This CDR3 is 14 amino acids long. Trimming cost V 2 bases and J 7 bases, with 12 bases left between them. CDR3 protein: CASSQPRERNEQFF. The CDR3 DNA sequence: TGCGCCAGCAGCCAACCACGGGAGAGAAATGAGCAGTTCTTC.

The chain joins TRBV4-1 to TRBJ2-7, with 7 bases fitting TRBD1. Germline V gene sequence: CDR1 MGHRA, CDR2 YSYEKL. V lost 2 bases, J lost 2 bases, and 6 bases stayed unmatched. This CDR3 region has 15 residues. Here the CDR3 DNA reads TGCGCCAGCAGCCAAACTACAGGGGCCCCCTACGAGCAGTACTTC. Protein sequence: CASSQTTGAPYEQYF.

The V and J genes are TRBV28 and TRBJ2-3, with TRBD2 matching 12 bases. Germline V gene lookup returns CDR1 MDHEN and CDR2 SYDVKM. The CDR3 length is 17 residues. Trimming cost V 7 bases and J 4 bases; bases outside gene matches: 12. The CDR3 spells CASTSGTSGWWSDTQYF. CDR3 coding DNA: TGTGCCAGCACAAGCGGGACTAGCGGGTGGTGGTCAGATACGCAGTATTTT.

The chain links TRBV9 to TRBJ2-2; possible D gene TRBD1, 6 bases. The CDR3 consists of 14 residues. Trimming shortened V by 7 bases and J by 0 bases, and 10 bases separated the two germline ends. Germline V lookup: CDR1 SGDLS, CDR2 YYNGEE. The CDR3 nucleotides read TGTGCCAGCGAGGGGGTCGCGAACACCGGGGAGCTGTTTTTT. This gives the protein CASEGVANTGELFF.

V gene TRBV5-6 combines with J gene TRBJ2-7; TRBD2 agrees at 8 bases. J lost 2 bases, V lost 6 bases, and 7 bases had no gene match. CDR1 and CDR2 from the germline V gene are SGHDT and YYEEEE. The CDR3 extends over 14 amino acids. CDR3 bases: TGTGCCAGCATTCAACGGGGGGGCCCCTACGAGCAGTACTTC. It yields the protein CASIQRGGPYEQYF.

This clone was seen only once. V usage is TRBV5-1 and J usage is TRBJ1-1; 9 bases align to TRBD1. In germline, CDR1 is SGHRS, CDR2 YFSETQ. V lost 0 bases, J lost 4 bases, and 10 bases stayed unmatched. The length of the CDR3 is 17 residues. For the CDR3, the DNA is TGCGCCAGCAGCTTGGGGGCCCGGGACAGGGTTCCCACTGAAGCTTTCTTT. Translating gives CASSLGARDRVPTEAFF.

V usage is TRBV7-9 and J usage is TRBJ2-3; TRBD1 matches 11 bases. The germline V gene has CDR1 SEHNR and CDR2 FQNEAQ (reference sequence). The V gene end was trimmed by 5 bases and the J gene end by 4 bases; junction bases not matched to a gene: 5. CDR3 size: 15 residues. CDR3 bases: TGTGCCAGCAGCACCCGGACAGGGGGCCCAGATACGCAGTATTTT. This translates into CASSTRTGGPDTQYF.

This chain links TRBV27 with TRBJ2-5, with 10 nucleotides matching TRBD2. Germline CDR1 is MNHEY and CDR2 is SMNVEV (reference sequence). Trimming took 2 bases from V and 4 from J; bases not matched to a gene: 7. The CDR3 totals 16 residues. The CDR3 nucleotides read TGTGCCAGCAGTTTACTAGCGGGAGTCTTGACAGAGACCCAGTACTTC. Amino acids: CASSLLAGVLTETQYF.